This is a list of T cell receptor beta chains from one sample in a study of T-cell memory formation after mild COVID-19. Using its own MiXCR run on the 5' RACE reads, TCRdb lists one record per CDR3 protein. The data show about 350,000 distinct CDR3 sequences, roughly 13% seen once. The sample comprised PBMCs or a T cell subset sorted from them (not recorded which). Receptor source: a man between 18 and 29 years old who had mild COVID-19 (a few samples of this study predate the infection). Cell type and time point are not known. Each CDR3 is given with its conserved first and last residue. The order of the fields is V gene, D gene, clone size, J gene, CDR3 protein, CDR3 DNA. The D gene is left open where the match is weak. The listing skips clone size in some rows; elsewhere it reads once, few, many or a size class.

TRBV9	TRBD1	-	TRBJ1-2	CASSVGLGTDYGYTF	TGTGCCAGCAGCGTAGGACTAGGGACAGACTATGGCTACACCTTC
TRBV7-2	TRBD1	-	TRBJ1-2	CASSPRQGLGYGYTF	TGTGCCAGCAGCCCACGACAGGGCCTAGGGTATGGCTACACCTTC
TRBV4-1	TRBD2	few	TRBJ2-1	CASSRVGLAGDNEQFF	TGCGCCAGCAGCCGGGTGGGACTAGCGGGGGACAATGAGCAGTTCTTC
TRBV6-5	-	-	TRBJ2-1	CASSYSAEQFF	TGTGCCAGCAGTTACTCGGCAGAGCAGTTCTTC
TRBV25-1	TRBD1	few	TRBJ1-2	CASSRGHGYTF	TGTGCCAGCAGCAGGGGGCATGGCTACACCTTC
TRBV20-1	TRBD1	many	TRBJ1-1	CSASHRGDEAFF	TGCAGTGCTAGCCACAGGGGCGACGAAGCTTTCTTT
TRBV20-1	-	-	TRBJ2-5	CSARGSIQETQYF	TGCAGTGCTAGAGGTTCTATCCAAGAGACCCAGTACTTC
TRBV4-3	-	-	TRBJ1-1	CASSQEMGAWAGEAFF	TGCGCCAGCAGCCAAGAGATGGGGGCTTGGGCTGGAGAAGCTTTCTTT
TRBV12-3/TRBV12-4	-	few	TRBJ1-3	CASSAGTTGNTIYF	TGTGCCAGCAGTGCGGGAACTACTGGAAACACCATATATTTT
TRBV11-2	-	few	TRBJ1-6	CASSLRADSPLHF	TGTGCCAGCAGCTTACGGGCGGATTCACCCCTCCACTTT
TRBV7-9	-	few	TRBJ2-2	CASSLRGSGNTGELFF	TGTGCCAGCAGCCTTAGAGGTTCAGGGAACACCGGGGAGCTGTTTTTT
TRBV6-5	-	many	TRBJ1-2	CASSYSTRGGYTF	TGTGCCAGCAGTTACTCGACCAGGGGAGGCTACACCTTC
TRBV27	-	few	TRBJ1-2	CASRPGQSNYGYTF	TGTGCCAGCAGACCAGGACAGTCCAACTATGGCTACACCTTC
TRBV12-5	-	-	TRBJ2-3	CASGLAQSLPTDTQYF	TGTGCTAGTGGCTTGGCCCAGAGTCTTCCGACAGATACGCAGTATTTT
TRBV28	-	few	TRBJ2-7	CASQETYEQYF	TGTGCCAGCCAAGAGACCTACGAGCAGTACTTC
TRBV2	TRBD1	few	TRBJ1-1	CASGKQGTEAFF	TGTGCCAGCGGAAAACAGGGGACTGAAGCTTTCTTT
TRBV3-1	-	few	TRBJ1-3	CASSQSATGNTIYF	TGTGCCAGCAGCCAATCGGCGACCGGAAACACCATATATTTT
TRBV9	-	few	TRBJ1-1	CASSVSRAGARNTEAFF	TGTGCCAGCAGCGTATCACGGGCAGGGGCGAGAAACACTGAAGCTTTCTTT
TRBV7-8	-	-	TRBJ2-7	CASSLVGGSDEQYF	TGTGCCAGCAGCTTAGTGGGGGGCAGCGACGAGCAGTACTTC
TRBV19	-	-	TRBJ1-1	CASSKQGIWGMNTEAFF	TGTGCCAGTAGTAAACAGGGAATTTGGGGAATGAACACTGAAGCTTTCTTT
TRBV2	-	many	TRBJ1-1	CASLPPGPLAFF	TGTGCCAGCCTCCCTCCGGGACCCTTGGCTTTCTTT
TRBV28	-	-	TRBJ1-4	CASSEGPTNEKLFF	TGTGCCAGCAGTGAAGGCCCAACTAATGAAAAACTGTTTTTT
TRBV6-2/TRBV6-3	TRBD2	-	TRBJ2-3	CASSQSSGGTDTQYF	TGTGCCAGCAGCCAATCTAGCGGGGGCACAGATACGCAGTATTTT
TRBV6-2/TRBV6-3	TRBD2	-	TRBJ2-7	CASSPQRGDQYEQYF	TGTGCCAGCAGTCCCCAGCGGGGGGATCAGTACGAGCAGTACTTC
TRBV29-1	TRBD1	-	TRBJ2-1	CSVVGTGSVDEQFF	TGCAGCGTTGTGGGGACAGGGTCAGTCGATGAGCAGTTCTTC
TRBV20-1	TRBD2	few	TRBJ2-3	CSAIAGSTDTQYF	TGCAGTGCAATAGCGGGGAGCACAGATACGCAGTATTTT
TRBV2	-	few	TRBJ1-4	CASTNYYRSNEKLFF	TGTGCCAGCACGAATTATTACAGGTCTAATGAAAAACTGTTTTTT
TRBV7-2	TRBD2	-	TRBJ2-5	CASSLGVGTNLQETQYF	TGTGCCAGCAGCTTAGGTGTGGGGACTAACCTCCAAGAGACCCAGTACTTC
TRBV27	-	few	TRBJ1-1	CASSPPSAVEAFF	TGTGCCAGCAGTCCTCCTTCGGCGGTAGAAGCTTTCTTT
TRBV5-1	-	many	TRBJ2-7	CASSLEGRNYEQYF	TGCGCCAGCAGCTTGGAAGGCAGAAACTACGAGCAGTACTTC